At least ten counts were recorded for the clone carrying this TCR beta chain. V gave up 1 base and J gave up 4 bases, with 7 bases separating them. Germline assignment: CDR1 LNHDA and CDR2 SQIVND (reference sequence). The CDR3 is made up of 13 amino acids. This specimen belongs to a study of prognosis after radiotherapy for stage I lung cancer. Study-wide context: Each non-small cell lung cancer patient was deemed medically inoperable. About 7 patients had tumors that were squamous cell carcinoma, and about a dozen had adenocarcinoma.

Genomic DNA was the source, and TCR beta CDR3 was amplified from it by two-round multiplex PCR. First-round PCR employed TRBV- and TRBJ-specific primers for each gene. TCRdb re-called the multiplex PCR reads with MiXCR, one entry per CDR3 protein. The data show over 11,000 distinct CDR3 sequences, 25% to 30% seen once. This specimen was PBMCs, taken before or after stereotactic body radiation therapy (not recorded which). This receptor was identified in a donor over 45 with non-small cell lung cancer. The chain recombines TRBV19 with TRBJ1-1; D is uncertain. CDR3 nucleotide sequence: TGTGCCAGTAGTATAGTATGGGGCACTGAAGCTTTCTTT. It is translated as CASSIVWGTEAFF.